Listed here are 5 T cell receptor beta chains from one sample, sequenced in a study of tumor-infiltrating lymphocytes in primary liver carcinoma (dated 2017 in TCRdb). Without any cell sorting, total RNA and DNA were extracted together from around 20-30 mg of bulk tissue using the AllPrep DNA/RNA mini kit. TCRdb names Illumina HiSeq 2500 as the instrument used. Using a constant-region primer and ProtoScript II reverse transcriptase, TCRbeta-specific cDNA was reverse-transcribed from 500 to 650 ng total RNA. Construction of the TCRbeta libraries relied on three nested rounds of multiplex PCR, following a slightly modified ARM-PCR procedure. The first two PCR rounds used multiplex TRBV1-TRBV30 forward primers with a Cbeta reverse primer, each for about 9 cycles. TCRdb's own reprocessing of the public reads used fastp at Q25 and MiXCR and kept productive beta chains. Duplicate CDR3 protein sequences are folded into a single record with the most common DNA and genes. This sample is represented by 40,000 to 60,000 distinct CDR3 sequences; 60% to 85% of them were singletons. The top ten clones comprise around 30% of the sample.

Sequenced material: liver tumor tissue from sampling region 5. The cell subset or site label here, explained by the study, means: tumor region T5, tumor centre. The receptors shown here come from a man in his forties with primary liver carcinoma and hepatitis B virus infection.

The rearrangement uses TRBV7-8 and TRBJ1-5; tentative D call: TRBD1 (5 bases). Germline values: CDR1 SGHVS, CDR2 FQNEAQ. V lost 5 bases to trimming and J lost 2 bases, with 13 bases between them. This CDR3 has 15 amino acids. DNA of the CDR3: TGTGCCAGCAGCCCGGGACTGAATTGCAATCAGCCCCAGCATTTT. Its translation is CASSPGLNCNQPQHF.

The chain uses TRBV11-1 and TRBJ2-3; TRBD2 matches 9 bases. With 6 bases clipped from V and 11 bases from J, the junction kept 18 bases outside the gene matches. This CDR3 spans 16 amino acids. Germline V gives CDR1 SGHAT, CDR2 FQDESV (reference sequence). CDR3 amino acids: CASSLGTSTRTDVQYF. DNA for the CDR3: TGTGCCAGCAGTCTCGGGACTAGCACACGAACAGATGTGCAGTATTTT.

In the case of this clonotype: This sequence may be a read error, since a much larger clone differs from it by one base. The chain recombines TRBV28 with TRBJ2-2; tentative D call: TRBD1 (6 bases). CDR3 length: 15 amino acids. CDR1 MDHEN and CDR2 SYDVKM come from the germline V gene. With 3 bases removed from V and 4 bases from J, the gap between germline ends came to 12 bases. The CDR3 bases are TGTGCCAGCAGTTTGGTGACAGGACTCACCGGGGAGCTGTTTTTT. Translation: CASSLVTGLTGELFF.

A word on this clonotype: A read error may produce the germline difference seen at one junction end. CDR3 sequence (DNA): TGCAAGGTTACAGGGAACAGTGAAGCTTTCTTT. Its protein is CKVTGNSEAFF. V is TRBV20-1 and J is TRBJ1-1, with a possible D match to TRBD1 (6 bases). This CDR3 has 11 amino acids. Germline lookup yields CDR1 DFQATT and CDR2 SNEGSKA (reference sequence).

Comment on this clonotype: The conserved closing phenylalanine or tryptophan is absent in this CDR3, likely reflecting a read error. The DNA is left out, because the CDR3 cannot be placed on it with certainty; the CDR3 is given as TCRdb lists it. The rearrangement joins TRBV28 to TRBJ1-2; TRBD1 was called by the table and not checked on the DNA. The CDR3 region is 14 residues in length, termini included. Germline V CDR1 and CDR2: MDHEN, SYDVKM. The CDR3 protein is CASSRDRYGPGYAS.